A selection of T cell receptor beta chains follows, all from one sample in a study of blood T cell repertoires in COVID-19. The method was immunoSEQ multiplex PCR; TCRdb's version includes in-frame clones alone and lacks a portion of them. Counted here are just under 45,000 clones, approximately 88% occurring once; the ten biggest clones make up roughly 1.4%. The sequenced sample consisted of peripheral blood. The source is a middle-aged woman with acute or convalescent COVID-19. The conserved cysteine and the conserved F or W are not part of the CDR3 here.

V: TRBV21-1; J: TRBJ1-5; CDR3: ASSKDDSTFNQPQH
V: TRBV19; J: TRBJ1-1; CDR3: ASSDRANTEAF
V: TRBV19; J: TRBJ2-1; CDR3: ASSSYPGQGDNEQF
V: TRBV19; J: TRBJ2-1; CDR3: ASSRSERSYNEQF
V: TRBV5-1; J: TRBJ1-2; CDR3: ASSPRTGYGYT
V: TRBV2; J: TRBJ1-2; CDR3: ASSDLGTFNYGYT
V: TRBV2; J: TRBJ2-7; CDR3: ASRPTGGVPYEQY
V: TRBV10-3; J: TRBJ1-5; CDR3: AISGAGDGSQPQH
V: TRBV5-6; J: TRBJ2-5; CDR3: ASSLVSSGGPGVVQY
V: TRBV27; J: TRBJ2-3; CDR3: ASSSTERDKDTDTQY
V: TRBV9; J: TRBJ2-5; CDR3: ASSVGDPGVETQY
V: TRBV5-1; J: TRBJ1-5; CDR3: ASSLSARDYQPQH
V: TRBV20-1; J: TRBJ1-1; CDR3: RASSDRAGVTEAF
V: TRBV5-1; J: TRBJ1-2; CDR3: ASSLAGGTGEGYT
V: TRBV7-2; J: TRBJ1-1; CDR3: ASSPLPGGYTEAF
V: TRBV5-5; J: TRBJ2-7; CDR3: ASSLSTGTGEY
V: TRBV6-5; J: TRBJ1-4; CDR3: ASSSPGNGDEKLF
V: TRBV9; J: TRBJ1-1; CDR3: ASSSQGRANTEAF
V: TRBV7-9; J: TRBJ1-4; CDR3: ASSLATGDEKLF
V: TRBV5-1; J: TRBJ2-2; CDR3: ASSLGQGGTGELF
V: TRBV3-1/TRBV3-2; J: TRBJ1-2; CDR3: ASSQDRQGVGYT
V: TRBV29-1; J: TRBJ2-5; CDR3: SVAWGEGTQY
V: TRBV5-8; J: TRBJ2-5; CDR3: ASRKRGGLVETQY
V: TRBV3-1/TRBV3-2; J: TRBJ2-2; CDR3: ASSQSATSLGGDTGELF
V: TRBV12-5; J: TRBJ2-1; CDR3: ASGLVLRGSYNEQF
V: TRBV11-2; J: TRBJ2-7; CDR3: ASGTPYEQY
V: TRBV5-6; J: TRBJ1-1; CDR3: ASSPGTGAMNTEAF
V: TRBV5-6; J: TRBJ1-6; CDR3: ASSSGPSSPPLH
V: TRBV19; J: TRBJ1-1; CDR3: ASSDTGGTEAF
V: TRBV19; J: TRBJ1-2; CDR3: ASTPGPLGPTYGYT
V: TRBV2; J: TRBJ2-7; CDR3: ASTKGTSGKQISYEQY
V: TRBV24-1; J: TRBJ1-2; CDR3: ATSDRVGYT
V: TRBV9; J: TRBJ2-2; CDR3: ASSVGTGGPTGELF